These 10 T cell receptor beta chains were sequenced from one sample in a study of OX40 agonist ivuxolimab in advanced cancers. Data came from immunoSEQ multiplex PCR; TCRdb stores just in-frame clones and leaves some out. The sample lists 15,000 to 20,000 clones, over 80% occurring once. The sample consisted of CD4+ or CD8+ T cells sorted from blood, taken in a trial of the OX40 agonist ivuxolimab. Receptor source: an adult with an advanced solid tumor such as melanoma, head and neck, liver or kidney cancer.

J is TRBJ2-3 and V is TRBV2, with TRBD2 matching 9 bases. The trim removed 4 bases at V and 1 base at J, leaving 3 bases unmatched. The CDR3 consists of 15 residues. The germline V gene encodes CDR1 SNHLY and CDR2 FYNNEI. CDR3 nucleotides: TGTGCCAGCAGTGGAGGCGGGAGGGGCACAGATACGCAGTATTTT. The encoded protein is CASSGGGRGTDTQYF.

This chain joins TRBV7-2 and TRBJ2-1; 9 bases match TRBD2. V gave up 1 base and J gave up 0 bases; unmatched junction bases: 4. The CDR3 totals 17 residues. Germline CDR1 SGHTA, CDR2 FQGNSA. CDR3 sequence reads: CASSLVTSGYSYNEQFF. The CDR3 DNA follows: TGTGCCAGCAGCTTAGTTACTAGCGGGTACTCCTACAATGAGCAGTTCTTC.

This clone was seen a few times. The chain joins TRBV10-3 to TRBJ1-2; the D gene is possibly TRBD1 (6 bases). Germline V gene sequence: CDR1 ENHRY, CDR2 SYGVKD. The V gene lost 10 bases and the J gene lost 4 bases, with 16 bases spanning the gap. The CDR3 loop spans 13 amino acids. The CDR3 is CATTRTVLYGYTF. CDR3 DNA: TGTGCCACGACCCGGACAGTTCTCTATGGCTACACCTTC.

V is TRBV4-3 and J is TRBJ2-7, with 11 bases that match TRBD2. CDR1 is LGHNA and CDR2 is YSLEER in the germline V gene. The CDR3 consists of 15 residues. The V segment lost 1 base and the J segment 2 bases; nucleotides outside the gene matches: 1. The CDR3 is CASSQGLAGPYEQYF. CDR3 DNA sequence: TGCGCCAGCAGCCAAGGACTAGCGGGGCCCTACGAGCAGTACTTC.

V and J are TRBV10-3 and TRBJ2-3; 11 nucleotides align to TRBD2. This CDR3 is built from 17 residues. Trimming removed 0 bases from V and 1 base from J; junction bases left unmatched: 3. Germline CDR1 reads ENHRY; CDR2 reads SYGVKD. The CDR3, as DNA: TGTGCCATCAGTGAGTCGGTACTAGCGGGGGGCACAGATACGCAGTATTTT. Translation: CAISESVLAGGTDTQYF.

The J gene is TRBJ2-2, the V gene TRBV4-3, with TRBD1 matching over 8 bases. The length of the CDR3 is 16 residues. V shed 1 base, J shed 5 bases, and the junction held 6 bases outside the gene matches. Germline V gene data show CDR1 as LGHNA and CDR2 as YSLEER. The CDR3 loop is CASSQARDRLTGELFF. CDR3 nucleotide sequence: TGCGCCAGCAGCCAAGCTAGGGACAGGTTAACCGGGGAGCTGTTTTTT.

This rearrangement joins TRBV29-1 to TRBJ1-1; D call uncertain. CDR1 is SQVTM and CDR2 is ANQGSEA in the germline V gene. V dropped 7 bases and J dropped 0 bases, with 12 bases sitting between them. The length of the CDR3 is 13 residues. This CDR3 reads CSAYPDLNTEAFF. The CDR3 DNA reads TGCAGCGCCTATCCCGACTTGAACACTGAAGCTTTCTTT.

This sequence joins TRBV7-8 and TRBJ2-7, with D possibly TRBD1 on 6 matching bases. The germline V gene has CDR1 SGHVS and CDR2 FQNEAQ. With 1 base removed from V and 2 bases from J, the gap between germline ends came to 12 bases. CDR3 size: 15 residues. In nucleotides, the CDR3 is TGTGCCAGCAGCTTAGGGGCAGGGGACACCTACGAGCAGTACTTC. As protein: CASSLGAGDTYEQYF.

The J gene is TRBJ1-3, the V gene TRBV28; D remains unclear. Germline assignment: CDR1 MDHEN and CDR2 SYDVKM. Trimming left V 2 bases short and J 11 bases short, with 16 bases between. The CDR3 sequence is 14 residues long. The CDR3 DNA follows: TGTGCCAGCAGTTTAAGGAGAGGAGGGTGGGCCATATATTTT. Encoded protein: CASSLRRGGWAIYF.

The gene calls are TRBV28 and TRBJ2-1; 7 nucleotides align to TRBD2. V lost 4 bases and J lost 6; bases outside the gene matches: 9. This CDR3 comprises 15 residues. Germline V gene lookup returns CDR1 MDHEN and CDR2 SYDVKM. The CDR3: CASSWGEGLGNEQFF. As DNA, the CDR3 is TGTGCCAGCAGTTGGGGGGAGGGCCTGGGCAATGAGCAGTTCTTC.